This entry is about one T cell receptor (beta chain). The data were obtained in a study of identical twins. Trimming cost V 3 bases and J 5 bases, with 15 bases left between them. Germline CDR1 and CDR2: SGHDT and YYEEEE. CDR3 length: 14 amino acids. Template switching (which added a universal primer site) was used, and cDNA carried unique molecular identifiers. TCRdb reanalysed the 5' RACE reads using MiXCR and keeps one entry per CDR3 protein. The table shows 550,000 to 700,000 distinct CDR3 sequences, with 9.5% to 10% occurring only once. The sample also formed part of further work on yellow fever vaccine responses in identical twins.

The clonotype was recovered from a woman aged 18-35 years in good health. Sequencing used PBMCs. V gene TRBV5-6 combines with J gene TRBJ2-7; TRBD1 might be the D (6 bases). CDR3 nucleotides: TGTGCCAGCAGCTCTATAGACAGGAGGCACGAGCAGTACTTC. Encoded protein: CASSSIDRRHEQYF.